Shown below are 3 T cell receptor beta chains from a single sample sequenced in a study of OX40 agonist ivuxolimab in advanced cancers. Using immunoSEQ multiplex PCR, the repertoire was profiled, and TCRdb retains in-frame clones only, with some absent. This sample carries more than 25,000 clones, more than 75% of them seen once, and the ten largest clones take around 33%. Material: CD4+ or CD8+ T cells sorted from blood, obtained in a trial of the OX40 agonist ivuxolimab. The source is an adult with an advanced solid tumor such as melanoma, head and neck, liver or kidney cancer.

In this sample, this clone turned up once. The chain is built from TRBV9 and TRBJ2-1, with 8 positions matching TRBD2. J gave up 5 bases and V 2 bases, and 6 bases lay outside the gene matches. CDR1 and CDR2 (germline): SGDLS, YYNGEE. The CDR3 covers 15 residues. CDR3 DNA sequence: TGTGCCAGCAGCGTTAGTAGCGGGGTGGACAATGAGCAGTTCTTC. Its translation is CASSVSSGVDNEQFF.

The chain links TRBV6-5 to TRBJ2-3, with TRBD2 matching 13 bases. The germline CDR1 and CDR2 sequences are MNHEY and SVGAGI. Germline trimming cut 5 bases from V and 9 bases from J; bases unmatched to any gene: 8. CDR3 length equals 15 residues. CDR3 sequence: CASSPGLAGWGTQYF. The DNA for the CDR3 is TGTGCCAGCAGTCCGGGACTAGCGGGGTGGGGCACGCAGTATTTT.

V is TRBV6-5 and J is TRBJ2-1; D remains unclear. With 10 bases removed from V and 4 bases from J, the gap between germline ends came to 11 bases. Germline V gene data show CDR1 as MNHEY and CDR2 as SVGAGI. The CDR3 totals 12 residues. CDR3: CATHTLYNEQFF. The CDR3 DNA is TGTGCCACACATACTCTTTACAATGAGCAGTTCTTC.